These T cell receptor beta chains were read from a single sample in a study of CD8 T cells in Susac syndrome. Each CDR3 protein gets one entry after TCRdb re-called the immunoSEQ multiplex PCR reads with MiXCR. The table shows about 120,000 distinct CDR3 sequences, with around 94% occurring only once. Sequenced: CD8+ T cells from PBMCs. The receptors come from a human donor with Susac syndrome. Both conserved end residues are part of each CDR3. D genes are given only for firm matches. Where a row states a size, it is once, few, many or the class of an expanded clone; other rows omit it.

j_gene	d_gene	abundance	v_gene	CDR3nt	CDR3aa
TRBJ2-3	.	.	TRBV7-2	TGTGCCAGCAGCTTCCGCGACAGGAAACTAACTAGCACAGATACGCAGTATTTT	CASSFRDRKLTSTDTQYF
TRBJ1-1	.	once	TRBV29-1	TGCAGCGTTTTAGTAGGCGCTGAAGCTTTCTTT	CSVLVGAEAFF
TRBJ2-1	TRBD2	.	TRBV30	TGTGCCTGGAGTGTAGCAGCGGGATCCTACAATGAGCAGTTCTTC	CAWSVAAGSYNEQFF
TRBJ1-5	TRBD1	.	TRBV7-9	TGTGCCAGCAGCCCTGGGACAGGGTCTCAGCCCCAGCATTTT	CASSPGTGSQPQHF
TRBJ1-1	.	once	TRBV5-1	TGCGCCAGCAGCGGGCGAATGAAGCTGAACACTGAAGCTTTCTTT	CASSGRMKLNTEAFF
TRBJ1-6	TRBD1	few	TRBV6-4	TGTGCCAGCAGTCCTACAGGGGAAAATTCACCCCTCCACTTT	CASSPTGENSPLHF
TRBJ2-1	.	.	TRBV7-3	TGTGCCAGCAGCTTGCGACTAGTTACCGCTGGCTACAATGAGCAGTTCTTC	CASSLRLVTAGYNEQFF
TRBJ2-2	.	.	TRBV15	TGTGCCACCAGCAGACCGACCGGGACCAACACCGGGGAGCTGTTTTTT	CATSRPTGTNTGELFF
TRBJ2-7	.	.	TRBV27	TGTGCCAGCAGTACCCGACAGACATTCTTCTACGAGCAGTACTTC	CASSTRQTFFYEQYF
TRBJ1-1	.	.	TRBV12-3/TRBV12-4	TGTGCCAGCAACGCACTCGGGACGGACGGAAGGAACACTGAAGCTTTCTTT	CASNALGTDGRNTEAFF
TRBJ2-5	TRBD2	.	TRBV5-1	TGCGCCAGCAGCCCGCGGGGGATCCCCGGGACCCAGTACTTC	CASSPRGIPGTQYF
TRBJ2-3	TRBD2	.	TRBV7-9	TGTGCCAGCAGCTCCGCAGCGGGGAACACAGATACGCAGTATTTT	CASSSAAGNTDTQYF
TRBJ1-5	.	.	TRBV15	TGTGCCACCAGCAGAGATATAGGGGCAGGTCAGCCCCAGCATTTT	CATSRDIGAGQPQHF
TRBJ2-1	.	.	TRBV20-1	TGCAGTGCCAGCTCGGCGGAGTACAATGAGCAGTTCTTC	CSASSAEYNEQFF
TRBJ2-7	TRBD2	.	TRBV11-3	TGTGCCAGCAGCCCCCGGAAGCGGGAGGGATGGACCTACGAGCAGTACTTC	CASSPRKREGWTYEQYF
TRBJ1-1	TRBD1	.	TRBV30	TGTGCCTGGAGTGTCGGCAGGGGGGCTAGCACTGAAGCTTTCTTT	CAWSVGRGASTEAFF
TRBJ1-1	.	.	TRBV6-6	TGTGCCAGCAGTTACTCGGCAGGGCACACTGAAGCTTTCTTT	CASSYSAGHTEAFF